The T cell receptor (beta chain) under discussion was sequenced for a study of cytomegalovirus exposure and HLA in healthy donors. General observations from the study: An analysis done earlier found most TCR beta V segments productive about 90% or about 30% of the time. In a later analysis, at a false discovery rate of 0.05, roughly 17,000 TCR beta sequences were associated with HLA alleles.

Unmatched junction bases numbered 12, after V lost 5 bases and J lost 7 bases. Germline V gene lookup returns CDR1 SGHTA and CDR2 FQGTGA. The CDR3 extends over 17 amino acids. About this clone itself: Antigen unknown.

Donors were nominally healthy when sampled, though unrecorded immune exposures were likely. PCR primers comprised 60 Vbeta and 13 Jbeta primers. Sequencing was performed with immunoSEQ multiplex PCR; in TCRdb, only in-frame clones are kept and a portion is missing. The table shows roughly 200,000 clones, with roughly 85% occurring only once. The sequenced sample consisted of PBMCs. The chain employs TRBV7-3 and TRBJ2-1; 12 bases align to TRBD2. The source of this sequence is a woman in her fifties or sixties in good health and CMV-seronegative. The CDR3 DNA is TGTGCCAGCAGCCCCCTCTTGGGACTAGCGGGTGTTAATGAGCAGTTCTTC. Its translation: CASSPLLGLAGVNEQFF.